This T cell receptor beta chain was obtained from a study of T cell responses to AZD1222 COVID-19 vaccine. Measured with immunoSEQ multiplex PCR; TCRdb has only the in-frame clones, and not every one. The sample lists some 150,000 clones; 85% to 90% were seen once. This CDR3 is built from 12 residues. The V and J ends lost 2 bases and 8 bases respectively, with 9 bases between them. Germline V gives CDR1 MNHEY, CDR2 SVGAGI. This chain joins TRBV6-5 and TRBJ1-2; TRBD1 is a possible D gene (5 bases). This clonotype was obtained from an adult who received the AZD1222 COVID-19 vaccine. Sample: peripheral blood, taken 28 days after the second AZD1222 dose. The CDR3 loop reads CASSYAGGGYTF. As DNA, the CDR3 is TGTGCCAGCAGTTACGCCGGGGGGGGCTACACCTTC.